The 27 T cell receptor beta chains below come from one sample, sequenced in a study of blood T cell repertoires in COVID-19. Assay: immunoSEQ multiplex PCR; the TCRdb copy retains only in-frame clones and omits some. The table shows a few hundred thousand clones, with around three quarters occurring only once. Specimen: peripheral blood. These receptor sequences come from an older woman with acute or convalescent COVID-19.

J is TRBJ2-3 and V is TRBV5-1; 12 positions agree with TRBD2. Trimming cost V 1 base and J 3 bases; bases outside gene matches: 3. CDR3 size: 16 residues. The germline CDR1 and CDR2 sequences are SGHRS and YFSETQ. CDR3 bases: TGCGCCAGCAGCTTGAGAACTAGCGGGGGGACAGATACGCAGTATTTT. This sequence encodes CASSLRTSGGTDTQYF.

For this clone: A read error may produce the germline difference seen at one junction end. The V and J genes are TRBV5-1 and TRBJ1-1, with 8 bases matching TRBD1. Germline-derived CDR1 and CDR2 are SGHRS and YFSETQ. The CDR3 runs 14 residues. The DNA for the CDR3 is TGCGCCAGCTTTCCGACAGGGGTGAACGCTGAAGCTTTCTTT. As protein: CASFPTGVNAEAFF.

The chain uses TRBV7-3 and TRBJ2-2; D is undetermined. This CDR3 region has 14 residues. CDR1 is SGHTA and CDR2 is FQGTGA in the germline V gene. V dropped 5 bases and J dropped 5 bases, with 12 bases sitting between them. CDR3 residues: CASSPEAWTGELFF. For the CDR3, the DNA is TGTGCCAGCAGCCCCGAGGCATGGACCGGGGAGCTGTTTTTT.

This chain uses TRBV19 with TRBJ2-7; D might be TRBD2 (5 bases). CDR1 and CDR2 from the germline V gene are LNHDA and SQIVND (reference sequence). Trimming took off 5 bases at V and 0 bases at J, with 14 bases between the two ends. CDR3 length equals 15 residues. CDR3: CASSPRTGSSYEQYF. DNA for the CDR3: TGTGCCAGTAGTCCGCGGACGGGAAGCTCCTACGAGCAGTACTTC.

J is TRBJ1-4 and V is TRBV11-2, with D possibly being TRBD1 (5 bases). Trimming pared 5 bases from V and 4 bases from J, leaving 11 bases between. The germline gives CDR1 SGHAT, CDR2 FQNNGV. CDR3 length: 14 residues. CDR3 sequence: CASSETAYNEKLFF. In DNA, the CDR3 is TGTGCCAGCAGCGAGACAGCTTATAATGAAAAACTGTTTTTT.

This clone was detected once. The rearrangement uses TRBV5-1 and TRBJ2-7; D perhaps matches TRBD2 (6 bases). Germline V gene data show CDR1 as SGHRS and CDR2 as YFSETQ. V lost 4 bases, J lost 5 bases, and 13 bases lay in between. This CDR3 has 13 amino acids. CDR3 DNA sequence: TGCGCCAGCAGCCAGAGCGGGCCAAACGAGCAGTACTTC. Its translation: CASSQSGPNEQYF. The full variable domain, its missing parts supplied by reference TRBV5-1 and TRBJ2-7, is KAGVTQTPRYLIKTRGQQVTLSCSPISGHRSVSWYQQTPGQGLQFLFEYFSETQRNKGNFPGRFSGRQFSNSRSEMNVSTLELGDSALYLCASSQSGPNEQYFGPGTRLTVT.

This clone was picked up a small number of times. The chain combines TRBV29-1 with TRBJ2-5, with D hard to call. The germline gives CDR1 SQVTM, CDR2 ANQGSEA. Trimming cost V 8 bases and J 7 bases, with 17 bases left between them. This CDR3 is built from 12 residues. The CDR3 sequence is CSLLDSSGTQYF. The CDR3 region has the DNA TGCAGCCTGTTGGATTCTTCAGGGACCCAGTACTTC.

This clone was seen more than once but under ten times. The rearrangement joins TRBV19 to TRBJ2-2; D perhaps matches TRBD2 (5 bases). Trimming shortened V by 9 bases and J by 7 bases, and 15 bases separated the two germline ends. The CDR3 consists of 13 residues. Looked up from germline, CDR1 is LNHDA and CDR2 is SQIVND (reference sequence). CDR3 in DNA: TGTGCCAGCCTTGCCCCGGGGAACGGGGAGCTGTTTTTT. It encodes CASLAPGNGELFF.

The chain combines TRBV19 with TRBJ1-5; D is undetermined. CDR1 and CDR2 from the germline V gene are LNHDA and SQIVND (reference sequence). V was pared by 5 bases and J by 4 bases, with 9 bases between. CDR3 length: 13 residues. For the CDR3, the DNA is TGTGCCAGTAGTTCCTTCTTAAATCAGCCCCAGCATTTT. Translating gives CASSSFLNQPQHF.

This clone was seen a few times. V and J are TRBV30 and TRBJ2-3; D gene unclear. The V end lost 5 bases, the J end lost 4 bases, and 13 bases lay between the germline ends. The CDR3 is 13 residues long. CDR1 is GTSNPN and CDR2 is SVGIG in the germline V gene (reference sequence). CDR3 sequence (DNA): TGTGCCTGGGCTAGACCATTAGCAGATACGCAGTATTTT. Translation: CAWARPLADTQYF.

This clone was picked up one time. The V gene is TRBV2, the J gene TRBJ2-2, with 7 bases aligning to TRBD2. After removal of 7 bases from V and 6 bases from J, the junction contained 8 bases not matched to a gene. CDR3 size: 14 residues. CDR1 and CDR2 (germline): SNHLY, FYNNEI. The CDR3 spells CASKWEGGPGELFF. In DNA, the CDR3 is TGTGCCAGCAAATGGGAGGGAGGCCCCGGGGAGCTGTTTTTT.

This chain joins TRBV7-9 and TRBJ2-2; 10 bases map to TRBD1. V was pared by 5 bases and J by 7 bases, with 7 bases of the junction left unmatched. The CDR3 has 15 residues. Germline CDR1 reads SEHNR; CDR2 reads FQNEAQ (reference sequence). CDR3 loop: CASSRDRGRVGELFF. The CDR3 DNA is TGTGCCAGCAGCCGCGACAGGGGGCGCGTCGGGGAGCTGTTTTTT.

The genes are TRBV29-1 and TRBJ2-3; 9 bases match TRBD2. The germline V gene encodes CDR1 SQVTM and CDR2 ANQGSEA. CDR3 length: 16 residues. The V and J ends lost 5 bases and 2 bases, in that order; junction bases with no gene match: 11. CDR3 sequence: CSVLRGGSRYTDTQYF. The DNA of the CDR3 is TGCAGCGTTCTGCGGGGGGGCTCAAGGTACACAGATACGCAGTATTTT.

The rearrangement links TRBV19 to TRBJ1-2; a weak D match, TRBD1 (6 bases). This CDR3 is built from 12 residues. Trimming took off 10 bases at V and 6 bases at J, with 15 bases between the two ends. Germline V lookup: CDR1 LNHDA, CDR2 SQIVND (reference sequence). CDR3 protein: CATTKTGNGYTF. CDR3 bases: TGTGCCACCACCAAAACAGGGAATGGCTACACCTTC.

V is TRBV7-9 and J is TRBJ2-1; TRBD1 matches 9 bases. The CDR3 covers 15 residues. Germline-derived CDR1 and CDR2 are SEHNR and FQNEAQ (reference sequence). J was trimmed by 4 bases and V by 2 bases; bases with no gene match: 3. Here the CDR3 reads CASSLRDREYNEQFF. The CDR3 DNA reads as TGTGCCAGCAGCTTAAGGGACAGGGAATACAATGAGCAGTTCTTC. Together with reference TRBV7-9 and TRBJ2-1, the CDR3 gives the full variable domain: DTGVSQNPRHKITKRGQNVTFRCDPISEHNRLYWYRQTLGQGPEFLTYFQNEAQLEKSRLLSDRFSAERPKGSFSTLEIQRTEQGDSAMYLCASSLRDREYNEQFFGPGTRLTVL.

The rearrangement joins TRBV27 to TRBJ1-6, with D unclear. CDR1 MNHEY and CDR2 SMNVEV come from the germline V gene (reference sequence). V was cut by 2 bases and J by 6 bases, with 5 bases left in between. This CDR3 is 13 amino acids long. CDR3 coding DNA: TGTGCCAGCAGTTTAATCTTTAATTCACCCCTCCACTTT. Its translation is CASSLIFNSPLHF.

V gene TRBV4-3 combines with J gene TRBJ2-7; TRBD1 matches 8 bases. V dropped 0 bases and J dropped 4; count of bases not matched to a gene: 8. Germline V gene lookup returns CDR1 LGHNA and CDR2 YSLEER. The CDR3 spans 16 residues. The CDR3 here is CASSQDVGTGEYEQYF. CDR3 coding DNA: TGCGCCAGCAGCCAAGATGTCGGGACAGGAGAATACGAGCAGTACTTC.

The chain joins TRBV9 to TRBJ2-3; 10 nucleotides agree with TRBD2. Germline lookup yields CDR1 SGDLS and CDR2 YYNGEE. V shed 1 base, J shed 5 bases, and the junction held 7 bases outside the gene matches. This CDR3 region has 16 residues. This chain's CDR3 is CASSVSSSGGRDTQYF. DNA for the CDR3: TGTGCCAGCAGCGTAAGCTCTAGCGGGGGTAGAGATACGCAGTATTTT.

This clone appeared a few times. This chain links TRBV5-6 with TRBJ1-5, with D perhaps matching TRBD1 (6 bases). Germline CDR1 and CDR2: SGHDT and YYEEEE. This CDR3 is built from 16 residues. The V end was cut by 0 bases, the J end by 7 bases, with 17 bases between. The CDR3 DNA follows: TGTGCCAGCAGCTTGGCCGCGGGGGCTCGGCGACAGCCCCAGCATTTT. Amino acids: CASSLAAGARRQPQHF.

V is TRBV19 and J is TRBJ1-5; TRBD1 matches at 7 bases. V shed 5 bases, J shed 2 bases, and the junction held 12 bases outside the gene matches. The CDR3 has 17 amino acids. CDR1 LNHDA and CDR2 SQIVND come from the germline V gene (reference sequence). The CDR3 spells CASSVDRALLGNQPQHF. The CDR3 DNA is TGTGCCAGTAGTGTCGACAGGGCCCTTTTAGGCAATCAGCCCCAGCATTTT.

V gene TRBV6-5 combines with J gene TRBJ2-7; 12 positions match TRBD1. The CDR3 covers 15 residues. The germline CDR1 and CDR2 sequences are MNHEY and SVGAGI. V lost 2 bases and J lost 6; bases outside the gene matches: 5. The CDR3 region is CASSYQGQGAGEQYF. The CDR3 DNA is TGTGCCAGCAGTTACCAGGGACAGGGGGCGGGCGAGCAGTACTTC.

This chain connects TRBV5-1 to TRBJ1-1; 9 bases are shared with TRBD1. Germline values: CDR1 SGHRS, CDR2 YFSETQ. This CDR3 spans 15 amino acids. V lost 3 bases to trimming and J lost 1 base; unmatched junction nucleotides: 4. The CDR3 DNA follows: TGCGCCAGCAGCTCCCGGGACAGGGCGAACACTGAAGCTTTCTTT. Translated: CASSSRDRANTEAFF.

This sequence joins TRBV11-2 and TRBJ2-3; 15 nucleotides match TRBD2. The CDR3 covers 18 residues. The trim removed 3 bases at V and 6 bases at J, leaving 10 bases unmatched. Germline values: CDR1 SGHAT, CDR2 FQNNGV. The CDR3 sequence: CASSFDQTGTSGGDTQYF. CDR3 sequence (DNA): TGTGCCAGCAGCTTTGATCAGACCGGGACTAGCGGGGGGGATACGCAGTATTTT.

This clone showed up just once. V is TRBV6-5 and J is TRBJ2-2; 7 nucleotides align to TRBD2. V gave up 4 bases and J gave up 4 bases; unmatched junction bases: 6. Germline CDR1 reads MNHEY; CDR2 reads SVGAGI. This CDR3 is built from 15 residues. For the CDR3, the DNA is TGTGCCAGCAGTTGGGGACTATCGGGCACCGGGGAGCTGTTTTTT. The encoded protein is CASSWGLSGTGELFF.

The V and J genes are TRBV7-3 and TRBJ2-2, with D possibly TRBD2 on 6 matching bases. CDR1 is SGHTA, CDR2 FQGTGA, per germline. V shed 4 bases and J shed 3 bases, with 15 bases lying between them. The CDR3 totals 16 residues. In DNA form, the CDR3 reads TGTGCCAGCAGCTCGCGGACGGGCGGGGACACCGGGGAGCTGTTTTTT. Its protein product is CASSSRTGGDTGELFF.

This clone was picked up many times. The CDR3 DNA is TGTGCCACCAGCAGGACCAGGACAGGGGGTCTAAAGCCCCAGCATTTT. This encodes CATSRTRTGGLKPQHF. The chain couples TRBV15 to TRBJ1-5; 10 bases map to TRBD1. This CDR3 comprises 16 residues. Germline lookup yields CDR1 LNHNV and CDR2 YYDKDF (reference sequence). J gave up 8 bases and V 3 bases, and 10 bases lay outside the gene matches. The whole variable domain, filled in from reference TRBV15 and TRBJ1-5, reads DAMVIQNPRYQVTQFGKPVTLSCSQTLNHNVMYWYQQKSSQAPKLLFHYYDKDFNNEADTPDNFQSRRPNTSFCFLDIRSPGLGDTAMYLCATSRTRTGGLKPQHFGDGTRLSIL.

The V gene is TRBV3-1 (or the pseudogene TRBV3-2), the J gene TRBJ2-3; weak D call: TRBD1 (6 bases). V was cut by 4 bases and J by 2 bases, with 10 bases left in between. CDR3 size: 14 residues. The germline CDR1 and CDR2 sequences are LGHDT and YNNKEL (reference sequence). The CDR3 sequence: CASSPDRVTDTQYF. The CDR3 DNA follows: TGTGCCAGCAGCCCGGACAGAGTCACAGATACGCAGTATTTT.